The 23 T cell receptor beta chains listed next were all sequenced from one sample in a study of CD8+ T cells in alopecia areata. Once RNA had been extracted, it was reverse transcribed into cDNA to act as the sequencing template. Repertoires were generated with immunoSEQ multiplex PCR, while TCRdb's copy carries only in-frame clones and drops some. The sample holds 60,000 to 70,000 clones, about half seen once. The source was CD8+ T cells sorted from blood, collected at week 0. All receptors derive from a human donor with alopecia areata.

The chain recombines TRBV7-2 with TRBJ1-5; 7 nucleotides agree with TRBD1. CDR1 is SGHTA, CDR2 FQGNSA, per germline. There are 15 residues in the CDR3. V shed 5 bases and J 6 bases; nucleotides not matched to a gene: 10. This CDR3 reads CASSTGTANIQPQHF. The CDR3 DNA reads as TGTGCCAGCAGCACCGGGACAGCCAATATTCAGCCCCAGCATTTT.

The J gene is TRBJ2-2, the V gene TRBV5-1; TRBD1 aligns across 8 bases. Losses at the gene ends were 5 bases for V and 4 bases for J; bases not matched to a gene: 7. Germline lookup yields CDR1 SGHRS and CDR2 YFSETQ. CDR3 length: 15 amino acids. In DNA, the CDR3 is TGCGCCAGCAGAACCGGGACAGGAGTCACCGGGGAGCTGTTTTTT. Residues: CASRTGTGVTGELFF.

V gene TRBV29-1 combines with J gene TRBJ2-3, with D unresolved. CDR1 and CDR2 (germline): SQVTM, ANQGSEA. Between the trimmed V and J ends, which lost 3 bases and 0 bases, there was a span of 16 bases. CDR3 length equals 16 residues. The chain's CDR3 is CSVDGFWTDSTDTQYF. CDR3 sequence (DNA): TGCAGCGTTGACGGCTTCTGGACGGATAGCACAGATACGCAGTATTTT.

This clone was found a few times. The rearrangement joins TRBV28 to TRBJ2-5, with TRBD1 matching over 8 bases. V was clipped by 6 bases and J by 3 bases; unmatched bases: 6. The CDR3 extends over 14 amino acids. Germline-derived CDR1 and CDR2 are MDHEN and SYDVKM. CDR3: CASSPDRVKETQYF. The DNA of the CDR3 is TGTGCCAGCAGCCCGGACAGGGTCAAAGAGACCCAGTACTTC.

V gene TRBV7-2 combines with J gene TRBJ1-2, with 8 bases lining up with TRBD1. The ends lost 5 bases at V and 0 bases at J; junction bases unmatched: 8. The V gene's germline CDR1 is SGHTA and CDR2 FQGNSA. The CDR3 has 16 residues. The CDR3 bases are TGTGCCAGCAGCGTCCAGGGGGCTCCGACTAACTATGGCTACACCTTC. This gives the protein CASSVQGAPTNYGYTF.

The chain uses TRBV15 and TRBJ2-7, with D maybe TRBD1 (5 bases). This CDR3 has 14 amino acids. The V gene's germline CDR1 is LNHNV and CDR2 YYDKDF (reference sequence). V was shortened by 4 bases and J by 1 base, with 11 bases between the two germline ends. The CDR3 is CATSNAGLSYEQYF. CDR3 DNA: TGTGCCACCAGCAATGCAGGGCTTTCCTACGAGCAGTACTTC.

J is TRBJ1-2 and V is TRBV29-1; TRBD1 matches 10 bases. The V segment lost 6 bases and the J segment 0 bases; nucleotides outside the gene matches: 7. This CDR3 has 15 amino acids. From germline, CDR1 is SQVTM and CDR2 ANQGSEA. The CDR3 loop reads CSVAGTGDPNYGYTF. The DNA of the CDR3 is TGCAGCGTAGCCGGGACAGGGGATCCTAACTATGGCTACACCTTC. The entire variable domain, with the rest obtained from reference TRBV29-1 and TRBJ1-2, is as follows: SAVISQKPSRDICQRGTSLTIQCQVDSQVTMMFWYRQQPGQSLTLIATANQGSEATYESGFVIDKFPISRPNLTFSTLTVSNMSPEDSSIYLCSVAGTGDPNYGYTFGSGTRLTVV.

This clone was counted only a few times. The CDR3 sequence is CASIVNTGELFF. In nucleotides, the CDR3 is TGTGCCAGCATAGTGAACACCGGGGAGCTGTTTTTT. The J gene is TRBJ2-2, the V gene TRBV19; D call uncertain. Germline-derived CDR1 and CDR2 are LNHDA and SQIVND (reference sequence). This CDR3 has 12 amino acids. V was shortened by 9 bases and J by 1 base, with 6 bases between the two germline ends.

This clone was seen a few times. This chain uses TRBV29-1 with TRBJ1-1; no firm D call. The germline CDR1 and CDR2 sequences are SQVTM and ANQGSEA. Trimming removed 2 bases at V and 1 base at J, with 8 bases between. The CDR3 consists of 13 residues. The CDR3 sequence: CSVERRANTEAFF. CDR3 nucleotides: TGCAGCGTTGAACGGCGGGCGAACACTGAAGCTTTCTTT. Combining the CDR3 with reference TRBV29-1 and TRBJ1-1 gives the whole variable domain SAVISQKPSRDICQRGTSLTIQCQVDSQVTMMFWYRQQPGQSLTLIATANQGSEATYESGFVIDKFPISRPNLTFSTLTVSNMSPEDSSIYLCSVERRANTEAFFGQGTRLTVV.

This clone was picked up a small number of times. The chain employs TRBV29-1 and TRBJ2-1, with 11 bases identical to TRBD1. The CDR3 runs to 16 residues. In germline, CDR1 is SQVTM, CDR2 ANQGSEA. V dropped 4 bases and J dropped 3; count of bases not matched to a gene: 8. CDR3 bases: TGCAGCGTTGGGGGTTGGACAGGGGGCAACTACAATGAGCAGTTCTTC. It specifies CSVGGWTGGNYNEQFF.

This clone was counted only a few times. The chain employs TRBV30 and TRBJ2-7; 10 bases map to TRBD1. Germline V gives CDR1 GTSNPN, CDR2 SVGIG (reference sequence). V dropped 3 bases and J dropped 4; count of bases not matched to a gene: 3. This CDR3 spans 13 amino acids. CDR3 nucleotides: TGTGCCTGGAGCTGGACAGGGGGTTACGAGCAGTACTTC. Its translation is CAWSWTGGYEQYF.

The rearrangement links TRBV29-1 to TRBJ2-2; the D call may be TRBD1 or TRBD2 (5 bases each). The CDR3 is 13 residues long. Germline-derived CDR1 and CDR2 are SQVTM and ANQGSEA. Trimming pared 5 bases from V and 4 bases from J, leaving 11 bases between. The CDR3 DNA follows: TGCAGCGTTAGAGGGGCGGGCACCGGGGAGCTGTTTTTT. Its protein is CSVRGAGTGELFF.

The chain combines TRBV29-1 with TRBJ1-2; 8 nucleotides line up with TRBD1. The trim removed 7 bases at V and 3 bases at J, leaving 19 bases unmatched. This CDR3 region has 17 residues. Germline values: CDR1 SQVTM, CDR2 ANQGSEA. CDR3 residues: CSAIETLRTGRDYGYTF. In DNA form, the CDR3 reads TGCAGCGCCATCGAAACTTTGAGGACAGGGAGGGACTATGGCTACACCTTC.

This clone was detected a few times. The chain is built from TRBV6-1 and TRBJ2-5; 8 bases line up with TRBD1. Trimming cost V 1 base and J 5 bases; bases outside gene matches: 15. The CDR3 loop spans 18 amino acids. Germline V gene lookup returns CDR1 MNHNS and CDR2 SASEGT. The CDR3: CASSEGGQGVRVRETQYF. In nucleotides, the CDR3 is TGTGCCAGCAGTGAAGGCGGACAGGGAGTGCGGGTTAGGGAGACCCAGTACTTC.

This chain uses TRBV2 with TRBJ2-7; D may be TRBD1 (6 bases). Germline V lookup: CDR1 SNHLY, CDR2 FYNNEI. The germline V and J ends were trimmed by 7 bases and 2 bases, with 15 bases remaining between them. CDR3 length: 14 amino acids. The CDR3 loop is CASTRDTITYEQYF. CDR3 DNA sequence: TGTGCCAGCACAAGGGACACGATCACCTACGAGCAGTACTTC.

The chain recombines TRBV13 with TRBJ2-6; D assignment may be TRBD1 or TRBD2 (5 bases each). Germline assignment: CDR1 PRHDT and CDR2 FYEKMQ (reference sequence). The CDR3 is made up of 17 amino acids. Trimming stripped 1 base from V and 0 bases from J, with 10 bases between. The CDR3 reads CASSLEGENSGANVLTF. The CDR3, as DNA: TGTGCCAGCAGCTTAGAAGGGGAGAACTCTGGGGCCAACGTCCTGACTTTC.

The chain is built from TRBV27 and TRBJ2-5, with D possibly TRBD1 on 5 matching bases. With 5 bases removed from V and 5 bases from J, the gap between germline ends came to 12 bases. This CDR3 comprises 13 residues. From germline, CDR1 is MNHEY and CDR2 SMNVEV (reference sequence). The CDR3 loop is CASSIGVLETQYF. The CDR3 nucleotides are TGTGCCAGCAGTATAGGGGTTCTGGAGACCCAGTACTTC.

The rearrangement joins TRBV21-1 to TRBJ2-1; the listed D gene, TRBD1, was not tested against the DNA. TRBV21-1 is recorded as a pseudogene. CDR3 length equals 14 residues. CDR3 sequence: CASGPGQADNEQFF. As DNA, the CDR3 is TGTGCCAGCGGACCGGGACAGGCGGACAATGAGCAGTTCTTC.

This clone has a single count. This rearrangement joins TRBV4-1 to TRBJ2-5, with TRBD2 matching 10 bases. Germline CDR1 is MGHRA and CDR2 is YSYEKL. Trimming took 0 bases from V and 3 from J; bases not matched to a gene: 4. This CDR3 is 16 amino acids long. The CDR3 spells CASSQDLGLAEETQYF. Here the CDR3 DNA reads TGCGCCAGCAGCCAAGATCTCGGACTAGCGGAAGAGACCCAGTACTTC.

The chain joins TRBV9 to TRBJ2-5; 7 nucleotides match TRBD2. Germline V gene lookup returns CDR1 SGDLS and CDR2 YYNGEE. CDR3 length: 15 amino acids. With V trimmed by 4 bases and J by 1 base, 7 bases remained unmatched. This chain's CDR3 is CASSPLSGGQETQYF. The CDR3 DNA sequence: TGTGCCAGCAGCCCCCTCTCGGGGGGCCAAGAGACCCAGTACTTC.

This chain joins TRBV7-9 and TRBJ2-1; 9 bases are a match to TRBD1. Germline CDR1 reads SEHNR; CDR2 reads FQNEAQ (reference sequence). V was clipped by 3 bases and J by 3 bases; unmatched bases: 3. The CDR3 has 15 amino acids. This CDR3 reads CASSLGQGDYNEQFF. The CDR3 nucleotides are TGTGCCAGCAGCTTGGGACAGGGTGACTACAATGAGCAGTTCTTC.

The CDR3 region has the DNA TGTGCCAGCAGCTTAGCGGGGCCAAACATTCAGTACTTC. Encoded protein: CASSLAGPNIQYF. The chain carries TRBV7-8 and TRBJ2-4; possible D gene TRBD1, 5 bases. There are 13 residues in the CDR3. Deletions cut 0 bases from V and 6 bases from J, with 6 bases between. The germline V gene has CDR1 SGHVS and CDR2 FQNEAQ.

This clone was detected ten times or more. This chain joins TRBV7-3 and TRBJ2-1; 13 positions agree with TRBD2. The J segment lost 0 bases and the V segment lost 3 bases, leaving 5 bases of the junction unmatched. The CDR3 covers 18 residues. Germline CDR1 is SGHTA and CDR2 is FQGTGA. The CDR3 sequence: CASSLTSGRSSSYNEQFF. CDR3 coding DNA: TGTGCCAGCAGCTTGACTAGCGGGAGGTCCAGCTCCTACAATGAGCAGTTCTTC.